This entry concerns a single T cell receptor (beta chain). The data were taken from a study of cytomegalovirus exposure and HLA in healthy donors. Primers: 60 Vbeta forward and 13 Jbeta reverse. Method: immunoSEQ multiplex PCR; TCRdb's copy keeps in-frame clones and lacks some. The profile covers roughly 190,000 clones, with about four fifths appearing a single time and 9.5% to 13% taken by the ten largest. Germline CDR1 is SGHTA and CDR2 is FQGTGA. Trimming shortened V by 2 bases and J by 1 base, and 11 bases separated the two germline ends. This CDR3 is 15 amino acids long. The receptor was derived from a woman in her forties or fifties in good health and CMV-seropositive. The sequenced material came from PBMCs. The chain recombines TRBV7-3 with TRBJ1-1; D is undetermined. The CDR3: CASSLHNGGNTEAFF. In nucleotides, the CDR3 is TGTGCCAGCAGCTTACATAACGGCGGGAACACTGAAGCTTTCTTT.